This note documents a single T cell receptor (beta chain) sequence. The antigen remains undetermined. Random hexamers were used to reverse transcribe the RNA input (about 0.45 to 1 ug). TCRdb re-called the immunoSEQ multiplex PCR reads with MiXCR, one entry per CDR3 protein. The repertoire includes about 240,000 distinct CDR3 sequences, 96% of them detected once, and 0.1% sits in the top ten. Germline CDR1 reads SQVTM; CDR2 reads ANQGSEA. The CDR3 totals 11 residues. V gave up 3 bases and J gave up 9 bases, with 9 bases separating them. The sample originates from a study of CD8 T cells in Susac syndrome. Turning to the study itself: Active disease was present in more than 5 of the sequenced Susac syndrome patients, and remission in roughly eight. Patients with Susac syndrome were therapy-naive, on corticosteroids, or on intravenous immunoglobulin alone at blood draw. Findings of the study overall: CD4+ T cell repertoires in Susac syndrome exhibited no evidence of clonal expansion.

The T cells that were sequenced for TCR beta were CD8+ and CD4+ cells from blood. What was sequenced was CD4+ T cells from PBMCs. V is TRBV29-1 and J is TRBJ2-1; a weak D match, TRBD2 (5 bases). The receptor was isolated from a human donor with Susac syndrome. The DNA for the CDR3 is TGCAGCGTTGATAGAGGAGGTGAGCAGTTCTTC. Translating gives CSVDRGGEQFF.